In this sample, the clone carrying this TCR beta chain turned up a few times. The antigen is unknown. These data come from a study of blood T cells in healthy people across ages. Combining a sample-barcoded 5' primer with a J-beta primer mix, a second PCR ran for about 7 to 12 cycles. TCRdb re-called the 5' RACE reads through MiXCR, storing one row per CDR3 protein. The sample carries roughly 900,000 distinct CDR3 sequences, around 26% recorded once. Whole-study results and caveats: Roughly linear declines in TCR beta diversity per million T cells occurred with age. Without sorted subsets, naive and antigen-experienced compartments could not be conclusively compared. Diversity was higher, and naive CD4+ cells more numerous, in long-lived donors than in aged donors.

V was cut by 4 bases and J by 0 bases, with 15 bases left in between. The CDR3 covers 16 residues. Germline V gene lookup returns CDR1 SGHDT and CDR2 YYEEEE. The chain joins TRBV5-6 to TRBJ2-3; D gene ambiguous. Input material: blood. This TCR was sampled from an elderly woman in good health. CDR3 in amino acids: CASSRLGSESTDTQYF. CDR3 in DNA: TGTGCCAGCAGCCGATTGGGTAGTGAGAGCACAGATACGCAGTATTTT.